The 16 T cell receptor beta chains below all came from one sample that was sequenced in a study of blood T cell repertoires in COVID-19. Assay used: immunoSEQ multiplex PCR; TCRdb lists only in-frame clones, some missing. The sample shows about 490,000 clones, 70% to 90% of them seen only once. The specimen was peripheral blood. All receptors derive from a human donor in a cohort sampled during active COVID-19.

In its sample, this clone was seen a few times. The V call is TRBV6-5, the J call TRBJ2-1, with a possible D match to TRBD2 (7 bases). Germline V lookup: CDR1 MNHEY, CDR2 SVGAGI. The CDR3 loop spans 13 amino acids. Between the trimmed V and J ends, which lost 10 bases and 8 bases, there was a span of 18 bases. CDR3 protein: CATSGRGVYEQFF. In nucleotides, the CDR3 is TGTGCCACCTCGGGGAGGGGGGTCTATGAGCAGTTCTTC.

J is TRBJ1-6 and V is TRBV9, with D tentatively TRBD1 (6 bases). V was clipped by 3 bases and J by 4 bases, with 14 bases between them. Germline-derived CDR1 and CDR2 are SGDLS and YYNGEE. The CDR3 spans 16 residues. Here the CDR3 reads CASSDRDVVYNSPLHF. In DNA form, the CDR3 reads TGTGCCAGCAGCGACAGGGATGTGGTATATAATTCACCCCTCCACTTT.

The chain combines TRBV19 with TRBJ2-7; tentatively, D is TRBD1 (6 bases). Trimming took off 5 bases at V and 5 bases at J, with 13 bases between the two ends. The CDR3 extends over 13 amino acids. Germline CDR1 LNHDA, CDR2 SQIVND (reference sequence). The CDR3 reads CASSEIQGDEQYF. The CDR3 DNA reads TGTGCCAGTAGTGAAATACAGGGAGACGAGCAGTACTTC.

The chain employs TRBV21-1 and TRBJ2-2; the D call TRBD1 from the table was never checked on the DNA. TRBV21-1 is an annotated pseudogene. This CDR3 contains 15 residues. The DNA of the CDR3 is TGTGCCAGCAGCTCCCGGACAGCGAACACCGGGGAGCTGTTTTTT. Its protein is CASSSRTANTGELFF.

The genes are TRBV7-9 and TRBJ1-5; D unresolved. This CDR3 has 13 amino acids. Germline V gene lookup returns CDR1 SEHNR and CDR2 FQNEAQ (reference sequence). Trimming stripped 5 bases from V and 5 bases from J, with 10 bases between. This CDR3 is CASSPSVDQPQHF. The CDR3 nucleotides are TGTGCCAGCAGCCCCTCGGTAGATCAGCCCCAGCATTTT.

V is TRBV6-5 and J is TRBJ2-7; the D gene is possibly TRBD1 (5 bases). From germline, CDR1 is MNHEY and CDR2 SVGAGI. The germline V and J ends were trimmed by 3 bases and 0 bases, with 9 bases remaining between them. The CDR3 is 14 amino acids. This CDR3 is CASSYGHSSYEQYF. In DNA, the CDR3 is TGTGCCAGCAGTTATGGACACAGCTCCTACGAGCAGTACTTC.

Concerning this clone: Other DNA sequences from this sample encode an identical CDR3 as well. The chain combines TRBV19 with TRBJ1-4, with a weak D call TRBD1 (5 bases). With 3 bases removed from V and 4 bases from J, the gap between germline ends came to 9 bases. The V gene's germline CDR1 is LNHDA and CDR2 SQIVND (reference sequence). This CDR3 spans 14 amino acids. This chain's CDR3 is CASSIWGDNEKLFF. The CDR3 nucleotides read TGTGCCAGTAGTATCTGGGGGGATAATGAAAAACTGTTTTTT.

The rearrangement links TRBV19 to TRBJ1-5; 11 bases agree with TRBD1. V lost 5 bases, J lost 3 bases, and 6 bases stayed unmatched. This CDR3 is built from 16 residues. Germline V gene data show CDR1 as LNHDA and CDR2 as SQIVND (reference sequence). CDR3 nucleotides: TGTGCCAGTAGTCAGGGACAGGGGGGCCACAATCAGCCCCAGCATTTT. This gives the protein CASSQGQGGHNQPQHF.

This clone was counted only a few times. The chain couples TRBV11-3 to TRBJ2-1, with 12 bases that match TRBD2. V lost 5 bases and J lost 7; bases outside the gene matches: 15. The CDR3 length is 18 residues. CDR1 is SGHNT, CDR2 YENEEA, per germline. The CDR3 nucleotides read TGTGCCAGCAGCCTGTCCCTGTCTCTAGCGGGAGGGCGGAATGAGCAGTTCTTC. Protein sequence: CASSLSLSLAGGRNEQFF.

The genes are TRBV27 and TRBJ1-1; 7 nucleotides agree with TRBD1. Germline CDR1 reads MNHEY; CDR2 reads SMNVEV (reference sequence). J gave up 4 bases and V 6 bases, and 5 bases lay outside the gene matches. CDR3 length: 13 amino acids. For the CDR3, the DNA is TGTGCCAGCAGGTACAGGGGCCCCACTGAAGCTTTCTTT. This sequence encodes CASRYRGPTEAFF.

The chain recombines TRBV28 with TRBJ2-1; TRBD2 agrees at 8 bases. Germline V CDR1 and CDR2: MDHEN, SYDVKM. The CDR3 loop spans 13 amino acids. V shed 8 bases, J shed 6 bases, and the junction held 6 bases outside the gene matches. The CDR3 loop is CASRGAGVNEQFF. The CDR3 DNA reads as TGTGCCAGCCGGGGAGCGGGAGTCAATGAGCAGTTCTTC.

V and J are TRBV29-1 and TRBJ1-1, with D maybe TRBD1 (6 bases). Germline V CDR1 and CDR2: SQVTM, ANQGSEA. V shed 8 bases and J shed 6 bases, with 16 bases lying between them. This CDR3 contains 12 residues. CDR3 loop: CSYRKGDPEAFF. The DNA of the CDR3 is TGCAGCTACCGGAAGGGGGACCCTGAAGCTTTCTTT.

V and J are TRBV2 and TRBJ2-2; TRBD2 is a possible D gene (5 bases). CDR3 length: 14 residues. CDR1 and CDR2 from the germline V gene are SNHLY and FYNNEI. V was cut by 7 bases and J by 5 bases, with 14 bases left in between. Here the CDR3 reads CASMLLVGTGELFF. The CDR3 DNA reads as TGTGCCAGCATGTTACTAGTGGGTACCGGGGAGCTGTTTTTT. Supplemented by reference TRBV2 and TRBJ2-2, the full variable domain reads EPEVTQTPSHQVTQMGQEVILRCVPISNHLYFYWYRQILGQKVEFLVSFYNNEISEKSEIFDDQFSVERPDGSNFTLKIRSTKLEDSAMYFCASMLLVGTGELFFGEGSRLTVL.

The chain joins TRBV19 to TRBJ2-6; D remains unclear. Per germline, CDR1 LNHDA and CDR2 SQIVND (reference sequence). Trimming removed 2 bases at V and 3 bases at J, with 8 bases between. The CDR3 loop spans 15 amino acids. The CDR3 is CASSINAGGANVLTF. The CDR3 DNA follows: TGTGCCAGTAGTATAAATGCCGGTGGGGCCAACGTCCTGACTTTC.

The chain uses TRBV6-5 and TRBJ2-3; D may be TRBD2 (5 bases). Trimming pared 5 bases from V and 3 bases from J, leaving 15 bases between. This CDR3 has 15 amino acids. CDR1 MNHEY and CDR2 SVGAGI come from the germline V gene. The CDR3 coding sequence is TGTGCCAGCAGTACCTGGCGGGTAGTAACAGATACGCAGTATTTT. This translates into CASSTWRVVTDTQYF.

The DNA of the CDR3 is TGCGCCAGCAGCCGGTTTCCGGCCTCGGCAGGGGGTTACAATGAGCAGTTCTTC. This gives the protein CASSRFPASAGGYNEQFF. The chain combines TRBV5-1 with TRBJ2-1; 7 nucleotides align to TRBD1. The germline gives CDR1 SGHRS, CDR2 YFSETQ. This CDR3 has 18 residues. With 4 bases clipped from V and 4 bases from J, the junction kept 17 bases outside the gene matches.